This T cell receptor beta chain is from a study of blood T cell repertoires in COVID-19. Study-wide context: PBMCs, B-cell-depleted T cells, or T cells provided the cDNA or gDNA that made up the material.

Original processing notes: Scientists estimated how many nucleated cells there were by amplifying reference gene primers. Profiled with immunoSEQ multiplex PCR; TCRdb holds only in-frame clones, not every one. The V and J calls and the clone size are those of that table, but D and trimming were determined from the DNA. The sample yields 90,000 to 130,000 clones, roughly 91% seen once. V lost 6 bases, J lost 2 bases, and 17 bases lay in between. CDR3 length: 15 residues. Germline assignment: CDR1 MNHEY and CDR2 SVGEGT. The TCR originated in a woman aged 45-65 years with acute or convalescent COVID-19. The chain links TRBV6-2 or TRBV6-3 to TRBJ2-7, with a tentative D call TRBD1 (5 bases). Sequencing was done on a sample of peripheral blood. In nucleotides, the CDR3 is TGTGCCAGCAGCCCACCCCCAGACAGAGCCTACGAGCAGTACTTC. Its translation: CASSPPPDRAYEQYF.